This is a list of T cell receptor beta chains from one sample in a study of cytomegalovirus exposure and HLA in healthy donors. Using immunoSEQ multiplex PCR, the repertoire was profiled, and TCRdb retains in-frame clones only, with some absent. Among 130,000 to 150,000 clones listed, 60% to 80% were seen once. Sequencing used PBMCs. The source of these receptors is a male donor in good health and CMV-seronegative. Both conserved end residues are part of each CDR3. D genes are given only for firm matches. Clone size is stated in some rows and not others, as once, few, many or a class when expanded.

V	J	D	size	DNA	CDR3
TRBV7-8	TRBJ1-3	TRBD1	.	TGTGCCAGCAGCCCCGGGGGACAGGGGACCTCTGGAAACACCATATATTTT	CASSPGGQGTSGNTIYF
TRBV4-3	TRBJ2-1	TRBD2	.	TGCGCCAGCAGCCAAGACGCCGGGAGGGACAATGAGCAGTTCTTC	CASSQDAGRDNEQFF
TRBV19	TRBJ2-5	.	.	TGTGCCAGTAGTACCGGGTATCAAGAGACCCAGTACTTC	CASSTGYQETQYF
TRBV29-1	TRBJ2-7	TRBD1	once	TGCAGCGTCTCCGCGACAGGGGTATACGAGCAGTACTTC	CSVSATGVYEQYF
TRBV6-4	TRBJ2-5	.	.	TGTGCCAGCAGGACAGACGAGTACTTC	CASRTDEYF
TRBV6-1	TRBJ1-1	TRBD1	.	TGTGCCATCCGAATACAGGGGGCGAAGAACACTGAAGCTTTCTTT	CAIRIQGAKNTEAFF
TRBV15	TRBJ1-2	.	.	TGTGCCACCAGCGGAAGAGGGCGGTCTGCTTCCTCCAATGGCTACACCTTC	CATSGRGRSASSNGYTF
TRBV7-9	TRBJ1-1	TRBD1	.	TGTGCCAGCAGCCTTGGGACAGATTTTCTGAACACTGAAGCTTTCTTT	CASSLGTDFLNTEAFF
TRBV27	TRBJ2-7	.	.	TGTGCCAGCACCTTAAGGGGTACCAAGGGGTCCTACGAGCAGTACTTC	CASTLRGTKGSYEQYF
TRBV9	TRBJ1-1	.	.	TGTGCCAGCAGCGTAGGGACATACACTGAAGCTTTCTTT	CASSVGTYTEAFF
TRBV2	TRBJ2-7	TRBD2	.	TGTGCCAGCAGAGGACTAGCGGAGTACGAGCAGTACTTC	CASRGLAEYEQYF
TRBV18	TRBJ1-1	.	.	TGTGCCAGTTCCCCGGGGACTGAAGCTTTCTTT	CASSPGTEAFF
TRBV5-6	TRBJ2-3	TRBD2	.	TGTGCCAGCAGCCGGGGAGCGGGGGCCACAGATACGCAGTATTTT	CASSRGAGATDTQYF
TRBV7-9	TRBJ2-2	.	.	TGTGCCAGCAGCACCCGTCAGGGGGGCCCCGGGGAGCTGTTTTTT	CASSTRQGGPGELFF
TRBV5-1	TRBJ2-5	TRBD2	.	TGCGCCAGCAGCTTTACTCTAGCGGGAGGCGCGGAGACCCAGTACTTC	CASSFTLAGGAETQYF
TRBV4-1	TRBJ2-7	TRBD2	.	TGCGCCAGCAGCCAAGTTAGCGGGGGAGACTCCTACGAGCAGTACTTC	CASSQVSGGDSYEQYF
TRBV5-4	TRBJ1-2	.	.	TGTGCCAGCAGCATGGACAGCTTCTATGGCTACACCTTC	CASSMDSFYGYTF
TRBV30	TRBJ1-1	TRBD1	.	TGTGCCTGGGGGGACAGGGCCGACACTGAAGCTTTCTTT	CAWGDRADTEAFF
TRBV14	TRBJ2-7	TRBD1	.	TGTGCCAGCAGCCGGGACAGGGGCCGCTCCTACGAGCAGTACTTC	CASSRDRGRSYEQYF
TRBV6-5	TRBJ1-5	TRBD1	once	TGTGCCAGCAGTAGGGACAGGGAGGTGGGGCAGCCCCAGCATTTT	CASSRDREVGQPQHF
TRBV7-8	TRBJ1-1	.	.	TGTGCCAGCAGCTTAGATATTGCGTCACTTACCACTGAAGCTTTCTTT	CASSLDIASLTTEAFF
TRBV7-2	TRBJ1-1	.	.	TGTGCCAGCAGCTTAGAGTTAGAGACAGTCGCTTTCTTT	CASSLELETVAFF
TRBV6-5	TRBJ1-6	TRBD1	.	TGTGCCAGCACTGGACAGGGCGATAATTCACCCCTCCACTTT	CASTGQGDNSPLHF